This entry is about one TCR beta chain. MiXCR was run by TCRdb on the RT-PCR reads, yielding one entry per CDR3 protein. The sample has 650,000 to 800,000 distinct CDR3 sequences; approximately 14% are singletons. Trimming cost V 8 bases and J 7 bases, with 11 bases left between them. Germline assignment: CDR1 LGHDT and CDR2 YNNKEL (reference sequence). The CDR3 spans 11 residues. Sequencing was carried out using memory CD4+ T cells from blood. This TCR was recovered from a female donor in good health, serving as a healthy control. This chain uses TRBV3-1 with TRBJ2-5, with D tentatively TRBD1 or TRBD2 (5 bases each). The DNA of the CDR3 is TGTGCCAGCCAGACGAGGGGGACCCAGTACTTC. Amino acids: CASQTRGTQYF.